This entry describes one T cell receptor beta chain. What it recognizes is unknown. These data belong to a study of cytomegalovirus exposure and HLA in healthy donors. About the research overall: Genotyping showed around four fifths of roughly 400 donors falling in the Caucasian-associated ancestry cluster. Findings and limits, study-wide: Later work found that TCR association rates differed between HLA loci; DRB1 had the most and HLA-C the fewest.

CDR1 is SEHNR, CDR2 FQNEAQ, per germline (reference sequence). The length of the CDR3 is 14 residues. The ends lost 5 bases at V and 3 bases at J; junction bases unmatched: 5. Each donor was healthy, and each was a bone marrow donor. Donors likely had unrecorded immune exposures despite being nominally healthy when sampled. Primers included in the PCR were 60 Vbeta and 13 Jbeta primers. Profiling relied on immunoSEQ multiplex PCR, and the TCRdb table lists in-frame clones only, not all of them. Found here are about 97,000 clones, around 81% of them singletons; the top ten hold about 5%. Sequencing was carried out using PBMCs. The TCR originated in a man aged 40-50 years in good health and CMV-seropositive. The chain recombines TRBV7-9 with TRBJ1-1; TRBD1 matches at 8 bases. For the CDR3, the DNA is TGTGCCAGCAGCCCAACAGGGGGGGACACTGAAGCTTTCTTT. Amino acids: CASSPTGGDTEAFF.